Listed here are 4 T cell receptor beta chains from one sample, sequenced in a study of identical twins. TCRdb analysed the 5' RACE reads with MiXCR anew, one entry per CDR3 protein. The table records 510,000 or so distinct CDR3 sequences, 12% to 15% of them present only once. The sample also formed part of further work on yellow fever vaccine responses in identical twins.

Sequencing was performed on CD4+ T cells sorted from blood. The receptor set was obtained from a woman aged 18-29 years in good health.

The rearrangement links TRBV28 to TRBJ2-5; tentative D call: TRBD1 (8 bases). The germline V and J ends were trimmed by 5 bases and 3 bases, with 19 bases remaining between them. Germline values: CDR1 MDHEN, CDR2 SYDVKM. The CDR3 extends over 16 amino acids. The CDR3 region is CASSPTGGGGKETQYF. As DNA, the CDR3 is TGTGCCAGCAGTCCCACAGGGGGGGGCGGGAAAGAGACCCAGTACTTC.

As DNA, the CDR3 is TGCAGTGCTGCGACTAGCTTGGTCACAGATACGCAGTATTTT. It yields the protein CSAATSLVTDTQYF. The chain uses TRBV20-1 and TRBJ2-3; TRBD2 matches at 7 bases. From germline, CDR1 is DFQATT and CDR2 SNEGSKA (reference sequence). The junction had 7 bases not matched to a gene; V was cut back by 5 bases and J by 2 bases. The CDR3 runs to 14 residues.

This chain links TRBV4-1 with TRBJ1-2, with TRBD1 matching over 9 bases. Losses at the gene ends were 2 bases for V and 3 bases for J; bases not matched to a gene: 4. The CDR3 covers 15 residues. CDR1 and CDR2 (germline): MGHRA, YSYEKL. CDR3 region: CASSQPDRGDYGYTF. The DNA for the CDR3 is TGCGCCAGCAGCCAACCGGACAGGGGAGACTATGGCTACACCTTC.

The CDR3 here is CASSLGRGKWNEQFF. The DNA for the CDR3 is TGTGCCAGCAGTTTGGGGCGGGGTAAGTGGAATGAGCAGTTCTTC. The chain combines TRBV27 with TRBJ2-1; TRBD2 might be the D (6 bases). From germline, CDR1 is MNHEY and CDR2 SMNVEV (reference sequence). The CDR3 covers 15 residues. The V end was cut by 3 bases, the J end by 7 bases, with 16 bases between.